This record concerns one T cell receptor beta chain sequence. The clone's antigen remains unknown. Base qualities are not at hand, and no much larger clone is one base apart. The sample's time point label, decoded: about 28 days (+/-7) after the second vaccine dose. Because spike-specific TCR depth and breadth did not differ between the two schedules, AZD1222 recipients who got a second dose at roughly 4 weeks were pooled with those who got a second dose at roughly 12 weeks. Vaccinee samples came from UK trials COV001 and COV002, including a single-blind randomized controlled phase 2/3 trial of AZD1222 (ChAdOx1 nCoV-19) in healthy adults. For TCRbeta chain sequencing, PBMC samples were collected from trial participants at day 0 and at day 28 after the second dose. The entry originates in a study of T cell responses to AZD1222 COVID-19 vaccine (dated by TCRdb to the early 2020s). Context from the whole study: A total of 233 trial participants underwent TCR sequencing, of whom 207 had received two doses of AZD1222 and around 25 had received two doses of the MenACWY control vaccine. Trial participants were enrolled by age into 18-55, 56-69 and 70-plus year subgroups, with roughly 160, 29 and 62 TCR-sequenced participants respectively.

Overall study outcomes, separate from this receptor: Epitopes outside the regions mutated in the B.1.351 and B.1.1.7 variants were reportedly recognized by nearly half of the unique spike-specific TCRs. In the small 56-69-year group, the increase in depth fell short of significance, most likely because of low power. A significant rise in spike-specific TCR breadth and depth was observed after two AZD1222 doses relative to day 0 and relative to MenACWY recipients. Because no day 14 peak-response samples were available, repertoires were characterized only after the peak T cell response. Conclusions about previously exposed vaccinees were limited because only a handful of AZD1222 recipients were SARS-CoV-2 seropositive at baseline. The vaccine-associated CD4 TCRs covered the entire spike protein, and the dominant responses fell in regions 160-218 and 743-854. Most participants were white British and females outnumbered males, and the authors suggested that clonal diversity may have been underestimated.

The CDR3 regions of human TCRbeta chains were analyzed by immunosequencing. On the study's bioinformatics: Repertoire TCRs were checked for matches against a reference library of SARS-CoV-2-specific TCRs that had been generated using the MIRA antigen-specificity platform. Breadth was defined as the fraction of unique TCRs that were SARS-CoV-2-associated, and depth was defined as the fraction of total T cells that were SARS-CoV-2-associated. Using the MIRA data, each spike-specific TCR was mapped to the spike region that the TCR reacts to and placed in a CD4 or CD8 class. Log10-transformed breadth and depth values were compared by one-way ANOVA with Sidak's multiple comparisons tests. TCRdb limited this immuneACCESS table to in-frame rearrangements with V and J called. A share of clones is missing; checked studies link under half to unresolved V genes, and the rest is unexplained. V and J calls and clone size come straight from that table; D and trimming were deduced from the DNA. In all, the sample holds roughly 120,000 clones, and roughly 90% of those were seen once. The ten largest clones add up to 6.5% to 7.5% of the sample.

The source of this sequence is an adult who received the AZD1222 COVID-19 vaccine. This sample comprised peripheral blood, obtained 28 days after the second AZD1222 dose.

The CDR3 reads as follows: CASSAGQGSDIQYF. The nucleotides are TGTGCCAGCAGTGCGGGACAGGGGTCGGACATTCAGTACTTC. The chain links TRBV2 with TRBJ2-4, and TRBD1 matches 10 of the central bases. Relative to germline, V is missing 4 bases and J is missing 8 bases, with 5 bases of the junction outside any gene match. Spanning cysteine to phenylalanine, the CDR3 consists of 14 amino acids. The entry retains the CDR3 DNA only, 42 bases that are in frame from base 1. The germline V gene sets CDR1 to SNHLY and CDR2 to FYNNEI.